The subject of this entry is one T cell receptor (beta chain). What it binds is unknown. Naive CD8 cells lacked CD45RO and underwent positive selection for CCR7, leaving out terminally differentiated effector memory CD45RA+ cells. This entry comes from a study of shared clonotypes between healthy human individuals. Study outcomes and limitations: Non-shared clonotypes showed lower generation probabilities than clonotypes common to all four donors. Sorted-subset sequencing was shown by rarefaction to be incomplete despite large depth.

The V and J ends lost 2 bases and 2 bases respectively, with 8 bases between them. The CDR3 runs to 14 residues. The germline V gene encodes CDR1 MNHNS and CDR2 SASEGT. Data came from immunoSEQ multiplex PCR; TCRdb stores just in-frame clones and leaves some out. Of about 2.2 million clones listed, about 94% are singletons. Sequencing used naive CD8+ T cells from PBMCs. This sequence was found in a young man in good health. Some clones in this sample may be carry-over from other donors' samples. V and J are TRBV6-1 and TRBJ2-3, with D perhaps TRBD2 (6 bases). The CDR3 reads CASSELANTDTQYF. CDR3 coding DNA: TGTGCCAGCAGTGAACTAGCGAACACAGATACGCAGTATTTT.